These 23 T cell receptor beta chains were sequenced from one sample in a study of blood T cell repertoires in COVID-19. Assay: immunoSEQ multiplex PCR; the TCRdb copy retains only in-frame clones and omits some. Here the sample spans about 83,000 clones, about 82% being singletons. The sequencing sample was made of peripheral blood. The receptors derive from a man aged 50 to 59 with active COVID-19.

The rearrangement links TRBV2 to TRBJ2-5; possibly TRBD1 for D (6 bases). The CDR3 sequence is 14 residues long. Between the trimmed V and J ends, which lost 7 bases and 5 bases, there was a span of 17 bases. Looked up from germline, CDR1 is SNHLY and CDR2 is FYNNEI. CDR3 region: CASNPGHRSETQYF. The CDR3 nucleotides are TGTGCCAGCAATCCGGGACATCGCTCGGAGACCCAGTACTTC.

The rearrangement uses TRBV6-1 and TRBJ1-1; no firm D call. The CDR3 covers 13 residues. Germline CDR1 and CDR2: MNHNS and SASEGT. Deletions cut 1 base from V and 6 bases from J, with 9 bases between. Here the CDR3 reads CASSEVNEAEAFF. Here the CDR3 DNA reads TGTGCCAGCAGTGAAGTTAACGAGGCTGAAGCTTTCTTT.

This rearrangement joins TRBV28 to TRBJ2-7; a possible D gene is TRBD1 (8 bases). Trimming took 10 bases from V and 6 from J, leaving 22 bases between them. Germline-derived CDR1 and CDR2 are MDHEN and SYDVKM. This CDR3 region has 14 residues. CDR3 in DNA: TGTGCCACCCTACGGGGGGACAGGTCCGCCGAGCAGTACTTC. The encoded protein is CATLRGDRSAEQYF. Supplemented by reference TRBV28 and TRBJ2-7, the full variable domain reads DVKVTQSSRYLVKRTGEKVFLECVQDMDHENMFWYRQDPGLGLRLIYFSYDVKMKEKGDIPEGYSVSREKKERFSLILESASTNQTSMYLCATLRGDRSAEQYFGPGTRLTVT.

The chain recombines TRBV27 with TRBJ2-5; 7 bases are shared with TRBD1. There are 15 residues in the CDR3. V was pared by 6 bases and J by 5 bases, with 12 bases of the junction left unmatched. Germline lookup yields CDR1 MNHEY and CDR2 SMNVEV (reference sequence). The chain's CDR3 is CASSHRGHWGETQYF. The CDR3 bases are TGTGCCAGCAGCCACAGGGGTCATTGGGGGGAGACCCAGTACTTC.

This chain links TRBV7-9 with TRBJ1-1, with TRBD1 matching 7 bases. Germline assignment: CDR1 SEHNR and CDR2 FQNEAQ (reference sequence). Losses at the gene ends were 0 bases for V and 8 bases for J; bases not matched to a gene: 3. This CDR3 region has 13 residues. CDR3 sequence (DNA): TGTGCCAGCAGCTTAGCAGGGGGCGGAGAAGCTTTCTTT. Protein product: CASSLAGGGEAFF.

J is TRBJ2-5 and V is TRBV7-6; D might be TRBD2 (6 bases). Trimming removed 7 bases from V and 5 bases from J, with 17 bases in between. CDR3 length equals 14 residues. CDR1 and CDR2 from the germline V gene are SGHVS and FNYEAQ. The CDR3 DNA reads as TGTGCCAGCACCCCCGGCACTAGCCACGAGACCCAGTACTTC. This translates into CASTPGTSHETQYF. Based on the CDR3 plus reference TRBV7-6 and TRBJ2-5, the full variable domain is GAGVSQSPRYKVTKRGQDVALRCDPISGHVSLYWYRQALGQGPEFLTYFNYEAQQDKSGLPNDRFSAERPEGSISTLTIQRTEQRDSAMYRCASTPGTSHETQYFGPGTRLLVL.

This clone was detected only a few times. The chain joins TRBV15 to TRBJ2-1, with TRBD1 identical over 8 bases. Germline CDR1 is LNHNV and CDR2 is YYDKDF (reference sequence). There are 16 residues in the CDR3. V trimming: 0 bases; J trimming: 6 bases; junction bases outside the gene matches: 7. CDR3 protein: CATSRDYRTGPNEQFF. The CDR3 DNA is TGTGCCACCAGCAGAGATTATAGGACAGGGCCCAATGAGCAGTTCTTC.

The CDR3 DNA is TGTGCCAGCAGCTGGGTTGGGAGGACTGAAGCTTTCTTT. Encoded protein: CASSWVGRTEAFF. The chain has TRBV13 and TRBJ1-1; D gene uncertain. The germline V gene has CDR1 PRHDT and CDR2 FYEKMQ (reference sequence). V shed 4 bases and J shed 5 bases, with 11 bases lying between them. The CDR3 length is 13 residues.

The rearrangement joins TRBV18 to TRBJ2-2; 8 bases fit TRBD1. Germline lookup yields CDR1 KGHSH and CDR2 LQKENI. This CDR3 is 15 amino acids long. V trimming: 5 bases; J trimming: 2 bases; junction bases outside the gene matches: 4. The CDR3 DNA is TGTGCCAGCTCAGAGGGGACAGGAAACACCGGGGAGCTGTTTTTT. Encoded protein: CASSEGTGNTGELFF.

The chain couples TRBV19 to TRBJ1-5; D not certain. Germline CDR1 LNHDA, CDR2 SQIVND (reference sequence). V lost 0 bases, J lost 6 bases, and 12 bases lay in between. This CDR3 is 15 amino acids long. CDR3 sequence (DNA): TGTGCCAGTAGTATAGATGGAGGGAGTCCTCAGCCCCAGCATTTT. This codes for CASSIDGGSPQPQHF.

The V and J genes are TRBV30 and TRBJ2-7; 7 positions agree with TRBD1. The CDR3 has 14 residues. Germline assignment: CDR1 GTSNPN and CDR2 SVGIG (reference sequence). V lost 2 bases, J lost 2 bases, and 6 bases stayed unmatched. The CDR3 DNA follows: TGTGCCTGGAGTCCAGGGACAGTCACCTACGAGCAGTACTTC. It is translated as CAWSPGTVTYEQYF. Full variable domain (missing parts from reference TRBV30 and TRBJ2-7): SQTIHQWPATLVQPVGSPLSLECTVEGTSNPNLYWYRQAAGRGLQLLFYSVGIGQISSEVPQNLSASRPQDRQFILSSKKLLLSDSGFYLCAWSPGTVTYEQYFGPGTRLTVT.

V usage is TRBV19 and J usage is TRBJ2-7; 7 nucleotides match TRBD2. J lost 4 bases, V lost 3 bases, and 9 bases had no gene match. Germline CDR1 LNHDA, CDR2 SQIVND (reference sequence). This CDR3 comprises 15 residues. CDR3 amino acids: CASSMRGTSEYEQYF. The CDR3 region has the DNA TGTGCCAGTAGTATGAGGGGCACTAGCGAATACGAGCAGTACTTC.

J is TRBJ2-1 and V is TRBV3-1 (or the pseudogene TRBV3-2), with TRBD2 matching over 8 bases. Looked up from germline, CDR1 is LGHDT and CDR2 is YNNKEL (reference sequence). The junction had 17 bases not matched to a gene; V was cut back by 1 base and J by 0 bases. This CDR3 spans 21 amino acids. Written as DNA, the CDR3 is TGTGCCAGCAGCCAAGTAGATCGGTCGATAGCGGGACGAACCTCCTACAATGAGCAGTTCTTC. Translating gives CASSQVDRSIAGRTSYNEQFF.

This clone showed up just a few times. The chain is built from TRBV2 and TRBJ1-2, with D uncertain. Between the trimmed V and J ends, which lost 8 bases and 3 bases, there was a span of 7 bases. CDR3 length: 11 residues. From germline, CDR1 is SNHLY and CDR2 FYNNEI. CDR3 nucleotides: TGTGCCAGCTGGCAAGACTATGGCTACACCTTC. Protein: CASWQDYGYTF.

The chain combines TRBV18 with TRBJ1-3; no clear D gene. V was clipped by 6 bases and J by 3 bases, with 18 bases between them. This CDR3 is 16 amino acids long. Germline CDR1 and CDR2: KGHSH and LQKENI. CDR3 region: CASSPTLNIRGNTIYF. In DNA form, the CDR3 reads TGTGCCAGCTCCCCGACTCTAAACATTCGTGGAAACACCATATATTTT.

This clone was recorded a few times. J is TRBJ2-7 and V is TRBV7-8; perhaps TRBD1 as D (7 bases). Germline V lookup: CDR1 SGHVS, CDR2 FQNEAQ. The V and J ends lost 5 bases and 0 bases respectively, with 11 bases between them. The CDR3 is made up of 14 amino acids. CDR3 in DNA: TGTGCCAGCAGCAGGAGGGACAGCTCCTACGAGCAGTACTTC. The encoded protein is CASSRRDSSYEQYF.

This chain connects TRBV27 to TRBJ2-1; 9 bases agree with TRBD2. The V and J ends lost 7 bases and 7 bases, in that order; junction bases with no gene match: 8. The CDR3 loop spans 14 amino acids. Germline-derived CDR1 and CDR2 are MNHEY and SMNVEV (reference sequence). In nucleotides, the CDR3 is TGTGCCAGCACTCGGACTAGCGCCCAAAATGAGCAGTTCTTC. It specifies CASTRTSAQNEQFF.

Note on this clone: An end of the junction differs from the germline gene, which may be a read error. The chain combines TRBV28 with TRBJ2-7; maybe TRBD1 (5 bases). Germline V CDR1 and CDR2: MDHEN, SYDVKM. The CDR3 consists of 15 residues. The CDR3 coding sequence is TGTGCCAGCAACCAAGTGGGGCCCCTCTCCAACGAGCAGTACTTC. This encodes CASNQVGPLSNEQYF.

The chain links TRBV11-2 to TRBJ1-1; 7 bases are a match to TRBD1. There are 13 residues in the CDR3. In germline, CDR1 is SGHAT, CDR2 FQNNGV. In DNA, the CDR3 is TGTGTCTGTTCGGGACAGCTGAACACTGAAGCTTTCTTT. Translation: CVCSGQLNTEAFF. Full variable domain (remainder filled in from reference TRBV11-2 and TRBJ1-1): EAGVAQSPRYKIIEKRQSVAFWCNPISGHATLYWYQQILGQGPKLLIQFQNNGVVDDSQLPKDRFSAERLKGVDSTLKIQPAKLEDSAVYLCVCSGQLNTEAFFGQGTRLTVV.

On this clone: The junction departs from germline at one end; a sequencing error may be responsible. The chain couples TRBV6-2 or TRBV6-3 to TRBJ2-7; 7 bases match TRBD1. The CDR3 is 16 amino acids. The V gene's germline CDR1 is MNHEY and CDR2 SVGEGT. The DNA for the CDR3 is TGTGCCAGCAGTTTCCTCCCGCGACAGGGTTCCTACGGGCAGTACTTC. Protein: CASSFLPRQGSYGQYF.

The chain links TRBV19 to TRBJ2-5; 10 bases are a match to TRBD1. This CDR3 is 15 amino acids long. V shed 3 bases and J 2 bases; nucleotides not matched to a gene: 3. Looked up from germline, CDR1 is LNHDA and CDR2 is SQIVND (reference sequence). The CDR3 sequence is CASSILGQGQETQYF. CDR3 bases: TGTGCCAGTAGTATTTTGGGACAGGGGCAAGAGACCCAGTACTTC.

The chain employs TRBV9 and TRBJ2-7; TRBD2 agrees at 11 bases. This CDR3 comprises 15 residues. After removal of 0 bases from V and 5 bases from J, the junction contained 4 bases not matched to a gene. Germline V gives CDR1 SGDLS, CDR2 YYNGEE. This CDR3 reads CASSVGTSGSNEQYF. In DNA, the CDR3 is TGTGCCAGCAGCGTAGGAACTAGCGGGAGTAACGAGCAGTACTTC.

This clone has just a few counts. V and J are TRBV11-3 and TRBJ1-2; TRBD1 matches 8 bases. The CDR3 length is 19 residues. The germline V gene encodes CDR1 SGHNT and CDR2 YENEEA. Trimming cost V 1 base and J 5 bases; bases outside gene matches: 18. The DNA of the CDR3 is TGTGCCAGCAGCTTAGGAGCCTTAGGACAGGGCTCGGCGATTTATGGCTACACCTTC. Protein sequence: CASSLGALGQGSAIYGYTF.